The rows below give T cell receptor beta chains drawn from one sample of a study of T-cell memory formation after mild COVID-19. TCRdb itself ran the 5' RACE reads through MiXCR, one entry per CDR3 protein. The sample has under 350,000 distinct CDR3 sequences; around 15% are singletons. Sequenced input: PBMCs or a T cell subset sorted from them (not recorded which). The receptor source for this set is a young man who had mild COVID-19 (a few samples of this study predate the infection). Cell type and time point are not known. CDR3s include the opening cysteine and the closing phenylalanine or tryptophan. Each record gives: D gene, V gene, clone size, J gene, CDR3 protein, CDR3 DNA. The D gene is left open where the match is weak. Not all rows give a size; the values are once, few, many and, for expanded clones, a class.

-	TRBV11-2	many	TRBJ2-7	CASSFDLSRDEQYF	TGTGCCAGCAGCTTCGACCTTTCTAGGGACGAGCAGTACTTC
TRBD1	TRBV9	-	TRBJ1-4	CASSIAGQGFGEKLFF	TGTGCCAGCAGCATAGCGGGACAGGGCTTTGGAGAAAAACTGTTTTTT
-	TRBV7-6	-	TRBJ1-2	CASSRSGLLNYGYTF	TGTGCCAGCAGCCGTTCTGGGCTCCTGAACTATGGCTACACCTTC
-	TRBV7-2	-	TRBJ1-2	CASSSGPQYYGYTF	TGTGCCAGCAGCTCGGGACCACAATACTATGGCTACACCTTC
-	TRBV5-1	once	TRBJ2-7	CASSLGPQGKGSSYEQYF	TGCGCCAGCAGCTTGGGCCCGCAGGGTAAAGGATCCTCCTACGAGCAGTACTTC
TRBD1	TRBV18	few	TRBJ2-6	CASSPDRGGANVLTF	TGTGCCAGCTCACCTGACAGGGGTGGGGCCAACGTCCTGACTTTC
-	TRBV28	few	TRBJ1-6	CASTLGNSPLHF	TGTGCCAGCACCCTAGGGAATTCACCCCTCCACTTT
-	TRBV4-1	-	TRBJ1-4	CASSQKISSQGRLFF	TGCGCCAGCAGCCAAAAGATCTCCTCACAGGGCCGACTGTTTTTT
-	TRBV2	once	TRBJ1-1	CASYYYGGGTEAFF	TGTGCCAGCTACTATTACGGCGGGGGGACTGAAGCTTTCTTT
TRBD1	TRBV4-3	-	TRBJ1-2	CASSRSDRSLVYGYTF	TGCGCCAGCAGCCGCTCGGACAGGTCCCTGGTCTATGGCTACACCTTC
-	TRBV4-1	-	TRBJ1-3	CASSQSGSTIYF	TGCGCCAGCAGCCAATCGGGGAGCACCATATATTTT
-	TRBV7-2	-	TRBJ1-5	CASSPGGRKDQPQHF	TGTGCCAGCAGCCCGGGCGGGCGTAAGGATCAGCCCCAGCATTTT
TRBD1	TRBV7-2	many	TRBJ2-5	CASSLQGSGETQYF	TGTGCCAGCAGCCTACAGGGGAGTGGAGAGACCCAGTACTTC
TRBD1	TRBV4-1	few	TRBJ2-1	CASSHPSGQGAIEQFF	TGCGCCAGCAGCCATCCCTCCGGACAGGGGGCTATTGAGCAGTTCTTC
-	TRBV4-2	-	TRBJ2-7	CASSQDSDRPGEQYF	TGTGCCAGCAGCCAAGATTCCGACAGGCCAGGCGAGCAGTACTTC
-	TRBV7-9	few	TRBJ2-7	CASSLFGAEQYF	TGTGCCAGCAGCTTATTTGGGGCCGAGCAGTACTTC
TRBD1	TRBV28	few	TRBJ1-3	CASSLSDRPRGNTIYF	TGTGCCAGCAGTTTATCGGACAGGCCGAGGGGAAACACCATATATTTT
-	TRBV10-3	few	TRBJ1-1	CAISELLFSTANEAFF	TGTGCCATCAGTGAGTTACTGTTCTCCACTGCCAATGAAGCTTTCTTT
TRBD1	TRBV20-1	few	TRBJ1-5	CSAWQGADQPQHF	TGCAGTGCTTGGCAGGGGGCTGATCAGCCCCAGCATTTT
-	TRBV5-1	-	TRBJ2-2	CASTPPGRANTGELFF	TGCGCCAGCACCCCGCCGGGGCGCGCGAACACCGGGGAGCTGTTTTTT
-	TRBV5-1	-	TRBJ2-2	CASSLLTATGELFF	TGCGCCAGCAGCTTACTGACGGCCACCGGGGAGCTGTTTTTT
-	TRBV11-1	-	TRBJ2-5	CASGRLQETQYF	TGTGCCAGTGGACGCCTCCAAGAGACCCAGTACTTC
-	TRBV5-1	few	TRBJ2-2	CASSYRAGELFF	TGCGCCAGCAGCTACAGGGCCGGGGAGCTGTTTTTT
TRBD1	TRBV5-1	-	TRBJ2-3	CASSTRDRVSDTQYF	TGCGCCAGCAGCACCCGGGACAGGGTCTCAGATACGCAGTATTTT
-	TRBV4-2	-	TRBJ2-3	CASSQDSGSTDTQYF	TGTGCCAGCAGCCAAGATAGCGGTAGCACAGATACGCAGTATTTT
-	TRBV7-3	-	TRBJ1-4	CASSLRQAVNEKLFF	TGTGCCAGCAGCTTGCGACAGGCGGTCAATGAAAAACTGTTTTTT
-	TRBV7-9	-	TRBJ1-6	CASSLRANGSPLHF	TGTGCCAGCAGCTTGCGGGCCAATGGGTCACCCCTCCACTTT
-	TRBV20-1	few	TRBJ2-5	CSAGGINQETQYF	TGCAGTGCAGGGGGTATTAACCAAGAGACCCAGTACTTC
-	TRBV6-4	-	TRBJ1-1	CASSVRVGDTEAFF	TGTGCCAGCAGTGTCAGGGTAGGGGACACTGAAGCTTTCTTT
TRBD1	TRBV28	-	TRBJ1-1	CASSPSRGQGRTEAFF	TGTGCCAGCAGTCCGAGCCGAGGACAGGGTCGGACTGAAGCTTTCTTT
-	TRBV18	few	TRBJ1-1	CASSPGRRNTEAFF	TGTGCCAGCTCACCGGGACGGCGGAACACTGAAGCTTTCTTT
-	TRBV5-1	few	TRBJ1-1	CASSQQLGAGAEAFF	TGCGCCAGCAGCCAGCAGTTAGGGGCGGGTGCCGAAGCTTTCTTT
-	TRBV30	few	TRBJ2-6	CAWSRGPGANVLTF	TGTGCCTGGAGCCGGGGTCCTGGGGCCAACGTCCTGACTTTC
TRBD1	TRBV7-9	many	TRBJ2-5	CASSFRDRGREETQYF	TGTGCCAGCAGCTTCCGGGACAGGGGGCGCGAGGAGACCCAGTACTTC
-	TRBV29-1	few	TRBJ1-1	CSVQTVSMNTEAFF	TGCAGCGTTCAGACAGTAAGCATGAACACTGAAGCTTTCTTT